The sequence of this TCR beta chain was determined in a study of beta chain features in type 1 diabetes. Study-wide findings and caveats: A pattern of fewer insertions and more deletions at VDJ junctions was seen in type 1 diabetes patients. With patients and controls alike, PCR might favor shorter templates to an equal degree. Across all four CD4+ subsets, people with type 1 diabetes showed modestly shorter TCRB CDR3s.

The CDR3 contains 16 residues. J lost 6 bases, V lost 4 bases, and 6 bases had no gene match. CDR1 and CDR2 (germline): SGHTA, FQGTGA. In regard to this clone: The antigen remains unidentified.

Expressed TCRB transcripts were sequenced, since all the RNA that had been isolated was reverse transcribed. Profiled with immunoSEQ multiplex PCR; TCRdb holds only in-frame clones, not every one. The sample carries approximately 270,000 clones, 14% recorded once. This TCR derives from a man in his thirties or forties with type 1 diabetes. This rearrangement joins TRBV7-3 to TRBJ2-1; the match to TRBD2 covers 13 bases. Sequenced material: naive CD4+ T cells from blood. CDR3 DNA: TGTGCCAGCAGCTCGGGGACTAGCGGGACCTTCAATGAGCAGTTCTTC. This sequence encodes CASSSGTSGTFNEQFF.